What follows is one TCR beta chain and its context. The data originate from a study of technical replicates of blood from several donors. Data came from immunoSEQ multiplex PCR; TCRdb stores just in-frame clones and leaves some out. The sample holds about 91,000 clones, 85% to 95% seen once. The length of the CDR3 is 12 residues. V gave up 4 bases and J gave up 6 bases, with 10 bases separating them. The V gene's germline CDR1 is WNHNN and CDR2 SYGVQD (reference sequence). This chain links TRBV10-1 with TRBJ2-7; D is perhaps TRBD1 (5 bases). The source of this sequence is a human donor in good health. The sample was T cells isolated from PBMCs. The CDR3 DNA reads as TGCGCCAGCAGTGGGACAATGGGCGAGCAGTACTTC. Translated: CASSGTMGEQYF.